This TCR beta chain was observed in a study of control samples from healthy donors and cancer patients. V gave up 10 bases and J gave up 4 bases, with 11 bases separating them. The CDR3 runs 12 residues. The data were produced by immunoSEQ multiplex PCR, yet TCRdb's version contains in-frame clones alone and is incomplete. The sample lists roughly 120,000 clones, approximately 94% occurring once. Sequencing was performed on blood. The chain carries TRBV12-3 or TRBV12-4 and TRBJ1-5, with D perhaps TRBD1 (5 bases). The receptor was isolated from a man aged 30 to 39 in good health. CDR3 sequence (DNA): TGTGCCACCTCAGGGTGGAATCAGCCCCAGCATTTT. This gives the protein CATSGWNQPQHF.